The clone carrying this T cell receptor (beta chain) has just a few counts. Its antigen remains unidentified. The CDR3 is made up of 11 amino acids. Germline V CDR1 and CDR2: MNHEY, SMNVEV (reference sequence). Trimming removed 7 bases from V and 7 bases from J, with 10 bases in between. This sample stems from a study of T cells after yellow fever vaccination. Study information: Fractions of low cell number were prepared using SMART-Seq v4 Ultra Low Input.

General study points: Some clonotypes were seen in both the CD4 and the CD8 compartments. These made up a small share and likely arose from convergent recombination.

The authors made TCR cDNA by 5'RACE template switching, adding a universal primer site and UMIs. MiXCR was run by TCRdb on the 5' RACE reads, yielding one entry per CDR3 protein. The top ten clones hold more than 1% of a sample with about 220,000 distinct CDR3 sequences, approximately 6.7% of them seen once. The chain joins TRBV27 to TRBJ2-5; a possible D gene is TRBD2 (6 bases). The sequence derives from a man aged 30-40 years who received the YFV17D yellow fever vaccine. The sample here was CD4+ T cells sorted from PBMCs, taken on the day of the yellow fever booster vaccination. The CDR3 sequence: CASTWRGTQYF. The DNA of the CDR3 is TGTGCCAGCACCTGGAGGGGGACCCAGTACTTC.